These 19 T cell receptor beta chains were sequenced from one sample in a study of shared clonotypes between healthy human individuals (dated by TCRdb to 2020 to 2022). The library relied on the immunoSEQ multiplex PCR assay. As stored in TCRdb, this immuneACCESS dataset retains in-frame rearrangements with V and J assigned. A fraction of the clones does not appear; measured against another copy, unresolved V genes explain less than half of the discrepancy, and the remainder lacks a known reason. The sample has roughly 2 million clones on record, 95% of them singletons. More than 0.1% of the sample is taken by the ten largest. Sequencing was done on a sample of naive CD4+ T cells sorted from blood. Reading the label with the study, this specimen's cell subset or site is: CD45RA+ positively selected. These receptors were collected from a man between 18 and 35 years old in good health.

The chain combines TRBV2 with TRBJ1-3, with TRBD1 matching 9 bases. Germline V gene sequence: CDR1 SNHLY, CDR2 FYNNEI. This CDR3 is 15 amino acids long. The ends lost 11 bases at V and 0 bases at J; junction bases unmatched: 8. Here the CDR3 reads CAGGQGLNSGNTIYF. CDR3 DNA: TGTGCCGGGGGACAGGGCCTAAACTCTGGAAACACCATATATTTT.

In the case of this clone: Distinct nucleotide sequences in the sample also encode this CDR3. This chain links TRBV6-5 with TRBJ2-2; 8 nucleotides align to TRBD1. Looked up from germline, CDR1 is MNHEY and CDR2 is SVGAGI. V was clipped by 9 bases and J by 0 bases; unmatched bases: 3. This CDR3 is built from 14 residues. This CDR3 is CASRTGTNTGELFF. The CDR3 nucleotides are TGTGCCAGTCGGACAGGGACGAACACCGGGGAGCTGTTTTTT.

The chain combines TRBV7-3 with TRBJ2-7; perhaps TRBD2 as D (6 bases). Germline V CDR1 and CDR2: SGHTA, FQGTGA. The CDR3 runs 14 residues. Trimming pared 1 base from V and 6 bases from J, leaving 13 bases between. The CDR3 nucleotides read TGTGCCAGCAGCTTAAGGGCCCAGGGAGGCGAGCAGTACTTC. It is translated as CASSLRAQGGEQYF.

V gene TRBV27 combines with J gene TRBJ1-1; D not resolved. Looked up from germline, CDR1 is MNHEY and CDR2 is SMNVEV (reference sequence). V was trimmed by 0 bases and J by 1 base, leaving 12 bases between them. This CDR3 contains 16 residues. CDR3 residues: CASSLSIAGRNTEAFF. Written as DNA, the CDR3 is TGTGCCAGCAGTTTATCTATTGCCGGCAGGAACACTGAAGCTTTCTTT.

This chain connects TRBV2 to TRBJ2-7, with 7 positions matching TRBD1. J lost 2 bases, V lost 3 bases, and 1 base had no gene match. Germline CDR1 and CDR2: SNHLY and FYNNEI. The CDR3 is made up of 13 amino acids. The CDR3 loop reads CASSDQGAYEQYF. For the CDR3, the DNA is TGTGCCAGCAGTGACCAGGGGGCCTACGAGCAGTACTTC.

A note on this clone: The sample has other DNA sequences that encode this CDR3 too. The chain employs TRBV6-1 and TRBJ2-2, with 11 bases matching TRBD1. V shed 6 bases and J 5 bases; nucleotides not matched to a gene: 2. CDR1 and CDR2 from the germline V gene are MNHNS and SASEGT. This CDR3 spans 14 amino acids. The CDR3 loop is CASRGTGGTGELFF. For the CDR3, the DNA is TGTGCCAGCAGGGGGACAGGGGGAACCGGGGAGCTGTTTTTT.

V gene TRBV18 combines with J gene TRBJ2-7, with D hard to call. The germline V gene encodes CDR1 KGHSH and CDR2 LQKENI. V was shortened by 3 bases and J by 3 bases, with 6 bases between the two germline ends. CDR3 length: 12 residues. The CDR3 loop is CASSPDHYEQYF. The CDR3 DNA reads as TGTGCCAGCTCACCGGACCACTACGAGCAGTACTTC.

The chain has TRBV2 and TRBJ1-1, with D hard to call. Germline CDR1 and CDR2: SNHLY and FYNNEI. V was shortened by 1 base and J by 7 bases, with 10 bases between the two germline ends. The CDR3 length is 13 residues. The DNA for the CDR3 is TGTGCCAGCAGTGAAGGAACCAAGGTTGAAGCTTTCTTT. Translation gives CASSEGTKVEAFF.

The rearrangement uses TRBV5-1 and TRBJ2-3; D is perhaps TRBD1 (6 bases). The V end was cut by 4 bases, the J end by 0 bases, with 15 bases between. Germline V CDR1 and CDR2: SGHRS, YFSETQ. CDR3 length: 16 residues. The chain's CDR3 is CASSEGSRGSTDTQYF. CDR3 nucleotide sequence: TGCGCCAGCAGCGAAGGTAGCAGGGGTAGCACAGATACGCAGTATTTT.

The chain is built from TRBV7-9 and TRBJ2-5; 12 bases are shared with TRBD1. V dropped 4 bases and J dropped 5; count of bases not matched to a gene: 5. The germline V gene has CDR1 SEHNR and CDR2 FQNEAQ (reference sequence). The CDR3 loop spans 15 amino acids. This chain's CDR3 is CASSWGDRGLETQYF. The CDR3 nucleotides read TGTGCCAGCAGCTGGGGGGACAGGGGGCTGGAGACCCAGTACTTC.

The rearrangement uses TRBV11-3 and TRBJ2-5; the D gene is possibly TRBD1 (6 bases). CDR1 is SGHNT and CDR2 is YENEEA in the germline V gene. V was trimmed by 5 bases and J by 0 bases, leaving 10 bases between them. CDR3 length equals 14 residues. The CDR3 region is CASSQGPNQETQYF. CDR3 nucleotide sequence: TGTGCCAGCAGCCAGGGGCCGAACCAAGAGACCCAGTACTTC.

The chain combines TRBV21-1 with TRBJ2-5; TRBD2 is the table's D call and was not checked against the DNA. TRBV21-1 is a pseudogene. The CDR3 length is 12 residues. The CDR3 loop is CASPPVQETQYF. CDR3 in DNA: TGTGCCAGCCCCCCGGTCCAAGAGACCCAGTACTTC.

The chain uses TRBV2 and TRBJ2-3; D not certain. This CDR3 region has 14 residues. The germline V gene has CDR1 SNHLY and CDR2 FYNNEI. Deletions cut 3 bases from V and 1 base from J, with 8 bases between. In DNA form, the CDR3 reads TGTGCCAGCAGTGATCCCCAGGGCACAGATACGCAGTATTTT. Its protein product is CASSDPQGTDTQYF.

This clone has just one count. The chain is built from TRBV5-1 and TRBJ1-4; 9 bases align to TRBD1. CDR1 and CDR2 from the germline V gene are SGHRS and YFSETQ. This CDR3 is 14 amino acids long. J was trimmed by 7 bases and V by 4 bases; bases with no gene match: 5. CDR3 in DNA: TGCGCCAGCAGCGCGACAGGGGGAGCTGAAAAACTGTTTTTT. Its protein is CASSATGGAEKLFF.

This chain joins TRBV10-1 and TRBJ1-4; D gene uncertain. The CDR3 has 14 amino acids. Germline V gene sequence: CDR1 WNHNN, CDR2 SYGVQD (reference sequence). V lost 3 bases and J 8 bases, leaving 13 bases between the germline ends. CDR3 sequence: CASSDSDLREKLFF. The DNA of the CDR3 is TGCGCCAGCAGTGATTCAGACTTACGGGAAAAACTGTTTTTT.

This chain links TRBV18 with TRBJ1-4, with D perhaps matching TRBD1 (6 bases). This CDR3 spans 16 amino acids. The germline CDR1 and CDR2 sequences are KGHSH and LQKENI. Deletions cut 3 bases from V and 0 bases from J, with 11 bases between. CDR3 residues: CASSPRQATTNEKLFF. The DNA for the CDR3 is TGTGCCAGCTCACCCAGACAGGCGACAACTAATGAAAAACTGTTTTTT.

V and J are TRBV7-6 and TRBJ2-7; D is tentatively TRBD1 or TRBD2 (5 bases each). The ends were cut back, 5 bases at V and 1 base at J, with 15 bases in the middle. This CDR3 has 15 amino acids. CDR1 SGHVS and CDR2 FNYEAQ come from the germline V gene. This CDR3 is CASSRGASISYEQYF. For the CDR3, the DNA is TGTGCCAGCAGCCGAGGGGCTAGCATATCCTACGAGCAGTACTTC. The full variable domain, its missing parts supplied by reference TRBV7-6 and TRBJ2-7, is GAGVSQSPRYKVTKRGQDVALRCDPISGHVSLYWYRQALGQGPEFLTYFNYEAQQDKSGLPNDRFSAERPEGSISTLTIQRTEQRDSAMYRCASSRGASISYEQYFGPGTRLTVT.

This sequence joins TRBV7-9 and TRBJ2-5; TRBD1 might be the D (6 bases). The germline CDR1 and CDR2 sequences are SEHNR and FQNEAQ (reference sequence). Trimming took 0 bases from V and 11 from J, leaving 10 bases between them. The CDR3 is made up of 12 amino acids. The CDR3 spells CASSLAGGQQYF. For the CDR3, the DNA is TGTGCCAGCAGCTTAGCAGGAGGACAGCAGTACTTC.

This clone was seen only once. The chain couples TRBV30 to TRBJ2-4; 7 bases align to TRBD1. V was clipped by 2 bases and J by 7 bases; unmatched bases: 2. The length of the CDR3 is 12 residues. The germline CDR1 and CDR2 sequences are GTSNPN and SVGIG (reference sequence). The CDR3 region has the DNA TGTGCCTGGAGTCCCAGGGGGAACATTCAGTACTTC. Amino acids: CAWSPRGNIQYF.